The 19 T cell receptor beta chains listed next were all sequenced from one sample in a study of naive and memory T cell subsets. The beta constant-region primer was an equimolar mix of two oligonucleotides covering TRBC1 and TRBC2. Nested alpha and beta constant-region primers with the SP2 primer drove four PCR rounds on ligated cDNA. In TCRdb, the UMI-ligation and nested PCR reads were re-called with MiXCR into one record per CDR3 protein. Among 95,000 to 150,000 distinct CDR3 sequences listed, approximately 37% were seen once. The sample consisted of central memory CD4+ T cells from blood. Source of these receptors: a human donor in good health.

This clonotype occurred a few times. V gene TRBV7-6 combines with J gene TRBJ2-5; D might be TRBD2 (5 bases). CDR3 length equals 13 residues. Germline V gives CDR1 SGHVS, CDR2 FNYEAQ. V was cut by 3 bases and J by 5 bases, with 10 bases left in between. Written as DNA, the CDR3 is TGTGCCAGCAGCTTTATGAGGGTTGAGACCCAGTACTTC. Translated: CASSFMRVETQYF.

The chain joins TRBV12-3 or TRBV12-4 to TRBJ2-3, with TRBD1 identical over 7 bases. The ends lost 6 bases at V and 4 bases at J; junction bases unmatched: 16. The CDR3 covers 17 residues. CDR3 nucleotide sequence: TGTGCCAGCAGCCGCTGGACAGGAAAAAAGGGCGCAGATACGCAGTATTTT. As protein: CASSRWTGKKGADTQYF.

The chain uses TRBV6-1 and TRBJ1-6; unclear D gene. This CDR3 is built from 14 residues. Per germline, CDR1 MNHNS and CDR2 SASEGT. V was clipped by 6 bases and J by 7 bases, with 13 bases between them. The CDR3 region has the DNA TGTGCCAGCAGACGGACGGAAAGAAATTCACCCCTCCACTTT. Its translation: CASRRTERNSPLHF.

This clonotype was found once. This sequence joins TRBV3-1 and TRBJ2-7, with 9 bases identical to TRBD1. Germline V gene sequence: CDR1 LGHDT, CDR2 YNNKEL (reference sequence). J lost 2 bases, V lost 4 bases, and 3 bases had no gene match. The CDR3 runs to 14 residues. In nucleotides, the CDR3 is TGTGCCAGCAGCCCCCGGGACAGGGCCTACGAGCAGTACTTC. This encodes CASSPRDRAYEQYF.

This clonotype was seen a handful of times. The gene calls are TRBV12-3 or TRBV12-4 and TRBJ2-7; 7 bases map to TRBD2. CDR3 length equals 15 residues. Trimming removed 3 bases from V and 3 bases from J; junction bases left unmatched: 8. CDR3 nucleotides: TGTGCCAGCAGTTTGGGGGGGAATCCAGACTACGAGCAGTACTTC. Encoded protein: CASSLGGNPDYEQYF.

The V gene is TRBV7-2, the J gene TRBJ2-1, with 9 bases aligning to TRBD2. Germline CDR1 SGHTA, CDR2 FQGNSA. The CDR3 has 16 residues. With 4 bases clipped from V and 3 bases from J, the junction kept 7 bases outside the gene matches. The CDR3 is CASSSIAGVIYNEQFF. DNA for the CDR3: TGTGCCAGCAGCTCGATAGCGGGAGTGATCTACAATGAGCAGTTCTTC.

This clonotype has a handful of counts. V and J are TRBV4-3 and TRBJ2-2; TRBD1 might be the D (6 bases). Looked up from germline, CDR1 is LGHNA and CDR2 is YSLEER. Trimming removed 1 base at V and 5 bases at J, with 11 bases between. The length of the CDR3 is 15 residues. DNA of the CDR3: TGCGCCAGCAGCCAAGGACAGGTTGCAACCGGGGAGCTGTTTTTT. Encoded protein: CASSQGQVATGELFF.

The genes are TRBV6-1 and TRBJ2-1, with D tentatively TRBD1 or TRBD2 (5 bases each). CDR1 and CDR2 from the germline V gene are MNHNS and SASEGT. This CDR3 has 16 residues. Trimming took off 2 bases at V and 1 base at J, with 12 bases between the two ends. The CDR3 protein is CASSETTGASYNEQFF. The CDR3, as DNA: TGTGCCAGCAGTGAAACTACCGGGGCTTCCTACAATGAGCAGTTCTTC.

The chain couples TRBV7-8 to TRBJ1-5; D not certain. The CDR3 spans 14 residues. V was pared by 1 base and J by 2 bases, with 6 bases between. Germline V CDR1 and CDR2: SGHVS, FQNEAQ. CDR3 sequence: CASSLVSGNQPQHF. The CDR3 DNA reads as TGTGCCAGCAGCTTAGTCTCGGGCAATCAGCCCCAGCATTTT.

This chain connects TRBV6-5 to TRBJ1-5, with D hard to call. The CDR3 is 18 residues long. Germline values: CDR1 MNHEY, CDR2 SVGAGI. Trimming shortened V by 0 bases and J by 5 bases, and 20 bases separated the two germline ends. The CDR3 protein is CASSYSNPVLGLYQPQHF. Here the CDR3 DNA reads TGTGCCAGCAGTTACTCGAATCCGGTGTTAGGCCTCTATCAGCCCCAGCATTTT.

The rearrangement joins TRBV20-1 to TRBJ2-2, with D hard to call. The CDR3 loop spans 15 amino acids. The ends were cut back, 2 bases at V and 5 bases at J, with 15 bases in the middle. Germline assignment: CDR1 DFQATT and CDR2 SNEGSKA (reference sequence). This CDR3 reads CSARTRALRTGELFF. As DNA, the CDR3 is TGCAGTGCTAGAACCCGGGCTCTGAGGACCGGGGAGCTGTTTTTT.

This chain links TRBV2 with TRBJ2-1; perhaps TRBD2 as D (7 bases). CDR1 is SNHLY and CDR2 is FYNNEI in the germline V gene. The CDR3 extends over 17 amino acids. V was cut by 5 bases and J by 0 bases, with 17 bases left in between. CDR3 coding DNA: TGTGCCAGCAGTAAACTAGGGGGGGGGGGCTCCTACAATGAGCAGTTCTTC. It translates to CASSKLGGGGSYNEQFF. Drawing the rest from reference TRBV2 and TRBJ2-1, the complete variable domain is EPEVTQTPSHQVTQMGQEVILRCVPISNHLYFYWYRQILGQKVEFLVSFYNNEISEKSEIFDDQFSVERPDGSNFTLKIRSTKLEDSAMYFCASSKLGGGGSYNEQFFGPGTRLTVL.

This sequence joins TRBV4-2 and TRBJ1-4, with 10 bases identical to TRBD1. This CDR3 has 19 amino acids. Per the germline V gene, CDR1 is LGHNA and CDR2 is YNFKEQ. The junction had 11 bases not matched to a gene; V was cut back by 0 bases and J by 4 bases. CDR3 region: CASSQETGGGWAINEKLFF. For the CDR3, the DNA is TGTGCCAGCAGCCAAGAGACAGGGGGCGGCTGGGCTATTAATGAAAAACTGTTTTTT.

The chain has TRBV24-1 and TRBJ2-7, with unresolved D. Trimming removed 3 bases from V and 5 bases from J, with 16 bases in between. Germline values: CDR1 KGHDR, CDR2 SFDVKD. The CDR3 consists of 15 residues. The CDR3 DNA follows: TGTGCCACCAGTGATCGGACGGCCGGGTTCCACGAGCAGTACTTC. It codes for CATSDRTAGFHEQYF.

V is TRBV18 and J is TRBJ2-5; TRBD2 is a possible D gene (5 bases). CDR3 length equals 14 residues. V lost 0 bases, J lost 6 bases, and 11 bases lay in between. Germline CDR1 and CDR2: KGHSH and LQKENI. In DNA, the CDR3 is TGTGCCAGCTCACCACCCGGGGTCGCAAAGACCCAGTACTTC. Residues: CASSPPGVAKTQYF.

This sequence joins TRBV20-1 and TRBJ2-5, with 10 nucleotides matching TRBD2. Germline V CDR1 and CDR2: DFQATT, SNEGSKA (reference sequence). This CDR3 is built from 18 residues. The V and J ends lost 5 bases and 5 bases, in that order; junction bases with no gene match: 20. CDR3 residues: CSAAGTASGSLARETQYF. CDR3 DNA sequence: TGCAGTGCTGCCGGCACGGCTAGCGGGAGTTTGGCTCGGGAGACCCAGTACTTC.

There are a few counts of this clonotype. CDR3 in amino acids: CASLGRSGPQETQYF. CDR3 DNA sequence: TGTGCCAGCCTGGGACGTTCGGGCCCTCAAGAGACCCAGTACTTC. The chain is built from TRBV28 and TRBJ2-5; either TRBD1 or TRBD2 may supply D (5 bases each). Per the germline V gene, CDR1 is MDHEN and CDR2 is SYDVKM. V gave up 8 bases and J gave up 2 bases, with 18 bases separating them. The CDR3 extends over 15 amino acids.

The chain combines TRBV6-5 with TRBJ1-6; D is possibly TRBD1 (6 bases). The germline CDR1 and CDR2 sequences are MNHEY and SVGAGI. This CDR3 is built from 16 residues. V gave up 3 bases and J gave up 6 bases, with 15 bases separating them. CDR3 sequence (DNA): TGTGCCAGCAGTTATTACTGGACAGATACTAATTCACCCCTCCACTTT. Amino acids: CASSYYWTDTNSPLHF.

This clonotype was found a few times. The gene calls are TRBV12-3 or TRBV12-4 and TRBJ2-7, with D possibly TRBD2 on 6 matching bases. Between the trimmed V and J ends, which lost 5 bases and 4 bases, there was a span of 15 bases. The CDR3 is 14 residues long. CDR3 protein: CASSPLTSFYEQYF. The CDR3 DNA is TGTGCCAGCAGTCCCCTGACTAGTTTTTACGAGCAGTACTTC.